This entry concerns a single T cell receptor (beta chain). Its antigen is currently unknown. These data belong to a study of Ad26.COV2.S vaccination and SARS-CoV-2 variants. Study-level results: Analyses that measured TCR breadth and depth may have underestimated total T cell responses.

TCRdb keeps only in-frame clones here, not all; method: immunoSEQ multiplex PCR. The sample includes fewer than 300,000 clones, 87% of them seen just once. The treatment is: about 20 received Ad26.COV2.S at low or high dose, single or two shots; a few received placebo; per-sample allocation not given. Specimens were obtained on day 63 following the first vaccine or placebo injection. Vaccination used an Ad26 vector expressing Wuhan-strain SARS-CoV-2 spike. This CDR3 is built from 14 residues. Trimming stripped 3 bases from V and 5 bases from J, with 13 bases between. The V gene's germline CDR1 is LNHNV and CDR2 YYDKDF (reference sequence).

This TCR was sampled from a person between 18 and 60 years old who received the Ad26.COV2.S COVID-19 vaccine or a placebo. V and J are TRBV15 and TRBJ1-1; the D is unclear. The sample here was peripheral blood, taken in a trial of Ad26.COV2.S vaccine versus placebo. CDR3 protein: CATSRKRDSTEAFF. Here the CDR3 DNA reads TGTGCCACCAGCAGGAAGAGGGATTCAACTGAAGCTTTCTTT.